Following are 20 T cell receptor beta chains from one sample sequenced in a study of T-cell reconstitution after alpha-beta-depleted transplantation in children. Unique molecular identifiers were built into the TCRbeta library. TCRdb re-analysed the PCR reads in MiXCR, keeping a single row per CDR3 protein. Among 490,000 or so distinct CDR3 sequences listed, 12% were seen once. This sample comprised PBMCs from the stem cell graft donor, obtained from the stem cell graft. These receptor sequences come from a human donor who donated a stem cell graft to a child with combined immunodeficiency.

The chain has TRBV5-1 and TRBJ2-7; 7 bases fit TRBD1. This CDR3 spans 13 amino acids. Germline V gene lookup returns CDR1 SGHRS and CDR2 YFSETQ. V shed 4 bases and J 5 bases; nucleotides not matched to a gene: 6. DNA of the CDR3: TGCGCCAGCAGCACGTTCGACAGGGACGAGCAGTACTTC. Translated, it gives CASSTFDRDEQYF.

This clonotype showed up just a few times. The rearrangement uses TRBV30 and TRBJ2-1; D is uncertain. The germline CDR1 and CDR2 sequences are GTSNPN and SVGIG (reference sequence). Trimming left V 4 bases short and J 9 bases short, with 13 bases between. The CDR3 totals 12 residues. The CDR3 loop reads CAWTDPSGEQFF. CDR3 nucleotide sequence: TGTGCCTGGACAGACCCTTCGGGTGAGCAGTTCTTC. Drawing the rest from reference TRBV30 and TRBJ2-1, the complete variable domain is SQTIHQWPATLVQPVGSPLSLECTVEGTSNPNLYWYRQAAGRGLQLLFYSVGIGQISSEVPQNLSASRPQDRQFILSSKKLLLSDSGFYLCAWTDPSGEQFFGPGTRLTVL.

V gene TRBV5-1 combines with J gene TRBJ2-3; 15 nucleotides match TRBD2. The CDR3 runs 17 residues. Looked up from germline, CDR1 is SGHRS and CDR2 is YFSETQ. The junction had 8 bases not matched to a gene; V was cut back by 4 bases and J by 5 bases. The CDR3 reads CASSLQWTSGGGDTQYF. CDR3 DNA: TGCGCCAGCAGCCTGCAGTGGACTAGCGGGGGGGGAGATACGCAGTATTTT.

There are a few counts of this clonotype. The chain recombines TRBV30 with TRBJ1-2, with D unclear. CDR1 GTSNPN and CDR2 SVGIG come from the germline V gene (reference sequence). The V end lost 2 bases, the J end lost 4 bases, and 8 bases lay between the germline ends. The length of the CDR3 is 12 residues. The CDR3 bases are TGTGCCTGGAGTCAGGCCCTCTATGGCTACACCTTC. Encoded protein: CAWSQALYGYTF. The full variable domain, with the rest looked up from reference TRBV30 and TRBJ1-2, is SQTIHQWPATLVQPVGSPLSLECTVEGTSNPNLYWYRQAAGRGLQLLFYSVGIGQISSEVPQNLSASRPQDRQFILSSKKLLLSDSGFYLCAWSQALYGYTFGSGTRLTVV.

This clonotype has a count of ten or more. This chain links TRBV29-1 with TRBJ1-1; D is perhaps TRBD1 (5 bases). The CDR3 sequence is 11 residues long. V was cut by 4 bases and J by 4 bases, with 7 bases left in between. Per the germline V gene, CDR1 is SQVTM and CDR2 is ANQGSEA. This chain's CDR3 is CSVGGTTEAFF. CDR3 in DNA: TGCAGCGTTGGGGGGACCACTGAAGCTTTCTTT.

Many counts were recorded for this clonotype. The chain has TRBV5-5 and TRBJ1-5; weak D call: TRBD1 (6 bases). The germline V gene encodes CDR1 SGHKS and CDR2 YYEKEE (reference sequence). Trimming left V 0 bases short and J 5 bases short, with 18 bases between. The CDR3 sequence is 17 residues long. The CDR3 DNA reads as TGTGCCAGCAGCTTGGGGCAGGGGCTGGCTTACCATCAGCCCCAGCATTTT. It specifies CASSLGQGLAYHQPQHF.

This clonotype was seen a handful of times. The rearrangement uses TRBV5-6 and TRBJ2-4; D is perhaps TRBD2 (5 bases). V shed 1 base and J shed 2 bases, with 7 bases lying between them. The germline CDR1 and CDR2 sequences are SGHDT and YYEEEE. The CDR3 length is 14 residues. The DNA of the CDR3 is TGTGCCAGCAGCTTGCGGGATCCCAAAAACATTCAGTACTTC. Protein sequence: CASSLRDPKNIQYF.

Only a few counts were recorded for this clonotype. The chain carries TRBV20-1 and TRBJ2-7, with D unclear. The CDR3 is 14 residues long. Per germline, CDR1 DFQATT and CDR2 SNEGSKA (reference sequence). The V gene lost 0 bases and the J gene lost 3 bases, with 12 bases spanning the gap. The CDR3 is CSAREESRNYEQYF. CDR3 DNA sequence: TGCAGTGCTAGAGAAGAGTCGCGGAACTACGAGCAGTACTTC.

The sample holds a few counts of this clonotype. This chain uses TRBV4-3 with TRBJ2-7; 8 bases agree with TRBD1. This CDR3 is 13 amino acids long. Trimming cost V 3 bases and J 6 bases; bases outside gene matches: 4. The germline CDR1 and CDR2 sequences are LGHNA and YSLEER. The CDR3 DNA is TGCGCCAGCAGCCACGGACAGGGTGGCGAGCAGTACTTC. Protein product: CASSHGQGGEQYF.

A few counts support this clonotype. The chain carries TRBV12-3 or TRBV12-4 and TRBJ1-6; 8 nucleotides line up with TRBD1. V lost 3 bases to trimming and J lost 10 bases; unmatched junction nucleotides: 2. The CDR3 is 13 residues long. The CDR3 is CASSFNRGSPLHF. DNA of the CDR3: TGTGCCAGCAGTTTCAACAGGGGGTCACCCCTCCACTTT.

J is TRBJ2-3 and V is TRBV29-1, with TRBD2 matching over 10 bases. The CDR3 has 15 residues. The germline CDR1 and CDR2 sequences are SQVTM and ANQGSEA. The junction had 5 bases not matched to a gene; V was cut back by 3 bases and J by 2 bases. The CDR3: CSVEGLAKLTDTQYF. Here the CDR3 DNA reads TGCAGCGTTGAGGGACTAGCGAAACTCACAGATACGCAGTATTTT.

This chain links TRBV9 with TRBJ2-5; possible D gene TRBD2, 7 bases. V lost 6 bases and J lost 2, with 23 bases in between. The CDR3 is 17 residues long. In germline, CDR1 is SGDLS, CDR2 YYNGEE. CDR3 nucleotide sequence: TGTGCCAGCACCAAGAGGGGGGGGATGGTTGATCAAGAGACCCAGTACTTC. Residues: CASTKRGGMVDQETQYF.

J is TRBJ2-5 and V is TRBV7-3; the D is unclear. Per germline, CDR1 SGHTA and CDR2 FQGTGA. The CDR3 runs to 13 residues. Trimming cost V 5 bases and J 1 base, with 8 bases left between them. CDR3 residues: CASSTQVQETQYF. In DNA, the CDR3 is TGTGCCAGCAGCACGCAGGTCCAAGAGACCCAGTACTTC.

This clonotype was picked up many times. One junction end disagrees with the germline gene, perhaps due to a read error. The chain is built from TRBV6-2 or TRBV6-3 and TRBJ2-7; D remains unclear. In germline, CDR1 is MNHEY, CDR2 SVGEGT. The CDR3 contains 14 residues. The CDR3 protein is CASRGQITIYEQYF. The CDR3 coding sequence is TGTGCCAGCAGGGGCCAGATCACAATCTACGAACAGTACTTC.

CDR3 coding DNA: TGTGCCAGCAGTTTCAAAGGGGACATTCAGTACTTC. Translating it yields CASSFKGDIQYF. The rearrangement joins TRBV12-3 or TRBV12-4 to TRBJ2-4; D perhaps matches TRBD1 (5 bases). Trimming pared 3 bases from V and 8 bases from J, leaving 8 bases between. The CDR3 consists of 12 residues.

This clonotype was picked up a small number of times. The chain is built from TRBV7-8 and TRBJ2-3; TRBD1 is a possible D gene (5 bases). Germline-derived CDR1 and CDR2 are SGHVS and FQNEAQ. The CDR3 runs 16 residues. V was shortened by 4 bases and J by 2 bases, with 16 bases between the two germline ends. In nucleotides, the CDR3 is TGTGCCAGCAGCTCTACTACAGGTCGGGTCACAGATACGCAGTATTTT. As protein: CASSSTTGRVTDTQYF.

This clonotype was counted only a few times. This sequence joins TRBV30 and TRBJ2-1; no reliable D call. The length of the CDR3 is 11 residues. Trimming shortened V by 6 bases and J by 14 bases, and 17 bases separated the two germline ends. Germline V gene data show CDR1 as GTSNPN and CDR2 as SVGIG (reference sequence). In nucleotides, the CDR3 is TGTGCCTGCCTGATGGGTGGATTGAAGTTCTTC. Amino acids: CACLMGGLKFF.

In its sample, this clonotype was seen many times. One junction end disagrees with the germline gene, perhaps due to a read error. In DNA, the CDR3 is TGTGCTAGCAGCTTGGGCGATCTGGATACGCAGTATTTT. This translates into CASSLGDLDTQYF. This sequence joins TRBV7-7 and TRBJ2-3, with D unresolved. This CDR3 has 13 amino acids. The germline V gene encodes CDR1 SSHAT and CDR2 FNYEAQ (reference sequence).

This clonotype turned up a few times. This chain links TRBV3-1 with TRBJ1-1; no definite D call. The CDR3 loop spans 13 amino acids. Trimming took 4 bases from V and 1 from J, leaving 7 bases between them. Germline V gene lookup returns CDR1 LGHDT and CDR2 YNNKEL (reference sequence). The chain's CDR3 is CASSLNKNTEAFF. DNA of the CDR3: TGTGCCAGCAGCCTAAACAAGAACACTGAAGCTTTCTTT.

This clonotype occurred many times. V usage is TRBV5-6 and J usage is TRBJ2-7, with D possibly TRBD2 on 6 matching bases. Germline loops: CDR1 SGHDT, CDR2 YYEEEE. Trimming cost V 4 bases and J 2 bases, with 13 bases left between them. This CDR3 spans 14 amino acids. The CDR3 loop is CASSRGLTTYEQYF. As DNA, the CDR3 is TGTGCCAGCAGCCGGGGACTTACCACCTACGAGCAGTACTTC.